These 27 T cell receptor beta chains originate from one sample sequenced in a study of cytomegalovirus exposure and HLA in healthy donors. 13 Jbeta primers and 60 Vbeta primers were used for the PCR. Sequenced by immunoSEQ multiplex PCR; TCRdb stores in-frame clones only, minus some. This table has some 100,000 clones, 65% to 85% appearing once. The specimen was PBMCs. The source is a middle-aged man in good health and CMV-seronegative.

This chain links TRBV2 with TRBJ2-4; 11 nucleotides agree with TRBD2. This CDR3 has 15 amino acids. Losses at the gene ends were 6 bases for V and 6 bases for J; bases not matched to a gene: 7. Germline-derived CDR1 and CDR2 are SNHLY and FYNNEI. The chain's CDR3 is CASRVSGGGGNIQYF. As DNA, the CDR3 is TGTGCCAGCAGGGTTAGCGGGGGGGGCGGAAACATTCAGTACTTC.

The chain couples TRBV4-1 to TRBJ2-5; maybe TRBD1 (5 bases). This CDR3 region has 15 residues. CDR1 is MGHRA and CDR2 is YSYEKL in the germline V gene. Trimming cost V 0 bases and J 1 base, with 9 bases left between them. The DNA for the CDR3 is TGCGCCAGCAGCCAAGAAAGGGGCCCCCAAGAGACCCAGTACTTC. Translating gives CASSQERGPQETQYF.

The J gene is TRBJ1-1, the V gene TRBV6-1; D possibly corresponds to TRBD1 (6 bases). The CDR3 length is 15 residues. CDR1 is MNHNS and CDR2 is SASEGT in the germline V gene. V was shortened by 6 bases and J by 1 base, with 15 bases between the two germline ends. The CDR3 loop reads CASSPGEGGNTEAFF. DNA for the CDR3: TGTGCCAGCAGCCCCGGGGAGGGGGGGAACACTGAAGCTTTCTTT.

This sequence joins TRBV5-1 and TRBJ1-1; D gene ambiguous. Germline loops: CDR1 SGHRS, CDR2 YFSETQ. V gave up 0 bases and J gave up 5 bases, with 11 bases separating them. The CDR3 loop spans 14 amino acids. The CDR3 protein is CASSLAGVKTEAFF. The CDR3 nucleotides are TGCGCCAGCAGCTTGGCCGGGGTAAAGACTGAAGCTTTCTTT.

The chain uses TRBV11-2 and TRBJ1-2; D possibly corresponds to TRBD1 (6 bases). CDR3 length equals 15 residues. Trimming removed 0 bases from V and 4 bases from J, with 12 bases in between. Germline V gene sequence: CDR1 SGHAT, CDR2 FQNNGV. The CDR3 spells CASSLEGHSFYGYTF. Here the CDR3 DNA reads TGTGCCAGCAGCTTAGAGGGACATTCCTTCTATGGCTACACCTTC.

The chain is built from TRBV6-4 and TRBJ1-1; D not resolved. The V end was cut by 6 bases, the J end by 1 base, with 9 bases between. The CDR3 is made up of 13 amino acids. Germline CDR1 is MRHNA and CDR2 is SNTAGT. CDR3 residues: CASSTEGNTEAFF. As DNA, the CDR3 is TGTGCCAGCAGCACAGAGGGGAACACTGAAGCTTTCTTT.

This clone came up a few times. V usage is TRBV19 and J usage is TRBJ1-1; 10 bases are shared with TRBD1. Per the germline V gene, CDR1 is LNHDA and CDR2 is SQIVND (reference sequence). The CDR3 spans 15 residues. V lost 5 bases, J lost 3 bases, and 6 bases stayed unmatched. The chain's CDR3 is CASSPWDRGYTEAFF. Here the CDR3 DNA reads TGTGCCAGTAGTCCTTGGGACAGGGGCTACACTGAAGCTTTCTTT.

J is TRBJ2-7 and V is TRBV11-2; a possible D gene is TRBD2 (7 bases). Trimming took off 7 bases at V and 3 bases at J, with 19 bases between the two ends. This CDR3 comprises 15 residues. The germline gives CDR1 SGHAT, CDR2 FQNNGV. CDR3 sequence: CASTPTGGRIYEQYF. The CDR3 region has the DNA TGTGCCAGCACCCCGACGGGGGGCAGAATCTACGAGCAGTACTTC.

The J gene is TRBJ2-5, the V gene TRBV19, with TRBD2 matching over 8 bases. J lost 2 bases, V lost 6 bases, and 2 bases had no gene match. The CDR3 runs to 13 residues. Germline loops: CDR1 LNHDA, CDR2 SQIVND (reference sequence). CDR3 nucleotides: TGTGCCAGTAGGGCGGGAGGACAAGAGACCCAGTACTTC. The encoded protein is CASRAGGQETQYF.

CDR3 sequence reads: CASSFGVTYNEQFF. For the CDR3, the DNA is TGCGCCAGCAGCTTCGGGGTGACCTACAATGAGCAGTTCTTC. This chain uses TRBV5-1 with TRBJ2-1, with D possibly matching TRBD2 (5 bases). Germline V CDR1 and CDR2: SGHRS, YFSETQ. The CDR3 is 14 residues long. V was clipped by 2 bases and J by 2 bases, with 8 bases between them.

The chain combines TRBV28 with TRBJ2-2; 12 nucleotides agree with TRBD1. CDR1 is MDHEN, CDR2 SYDVKM, per germline. Trimming removed 8 bases from V and 4 bases from J; junction bases left unmatched: 8. The CDR3 totals 16 residues. The CDR3 loop reads CASRPGTGGPTGELFF. The CDR3 bases are TGTGCCAGCCGCCCCGGGACAGGGGGCCCCACCGGGGAGCTGTTTTTT.

The chain has TRBV5-1 and TRBJ2-1, with D maybe TRBD1 (7 bases). The CDR3 length is 13 residues. Trimming removed 4 bases at V and 9 bases at J, with 14 bases between. The germline V gene has CDR1 SGHRS and CDR2 YFSETQ. The CDR3 loop reads CASSLSGGGEQFF. Written as DNA, the CDR3 is TGCGCCAGCAGCCTTTCAGGGGGAGGTGAGCAGTTCTTC.

This clone was detected only a few times. The chain has TRBV9 and TRBJ2-2; 11 nucleotides match TRBD2. Germline CDR1 and CDR2: SGDLS and YYNGEE. The CDR3 is 15 residues long. After removal of 0 bases from V and 9 bases from J, the junction contained 4 bases not matched to a gene. The CDR3 DNA reads TGTGCCAGCAGCGTAGTAGCGGGAGGGCCCCGGGAGCTGTTTTTT. The encoded protein is CASSVVAGGPRELFF.

In this sample, this clone turned up once. J is TRBJ1-1 and V is TRBV7-3; the match to TRBD1 covers 10 bases. The CDR3 spans 15 residues. Unmatched junction bases numbered 4, after V lost 5 bases and J lost 1 base. CDR1 is SGHTA and CDR2 is FQGTGA in the germline V gene. CDR3 in DNA: TGTGCCAGCAGCGCGACAGGGGGCCGGAACACTGAAGCTTTCTTT. Its protein product is CASSATGGRNTEAFF.

A few counts support this clone. This chain connects TRBV6-1 to TRBJ1-1; D gene ambiguous. The CDR3 runs 17 residues. V lost 1 base and J 4 bases, leaving 19 bases between the germline ends. The V gene's germline CDR1 is MNHNS and CDR2 SASEGT. CDR3 in DNA: TGTGCCAGCAGTGAAGTCCTTACCCGAGTTGAGGGCACTGAAGCTTTCTTT. Translated: CASSEVLTRVEGTEAFF.

The gene calls are TRBV7-2 and TRBJ2-2; TRBD2 agrees at 13 bases. The CDR3 consists of 18 residues. The ends lost 3 bases at V and 7 bases at J; junction bases unmatched: 11. Germline values: CDR1 SGHTA, CDR2 FQGNSA. CDR3 coding DNA: TGTGCCAGCAGCTTGGGACTAGCGGGGCGTTCAATCCTCGGGGAGCTGTTTTTT. Protein product: CASSLGLAGRSILGELFF.

The rearrangement uses TRBV6-1 and TRBJ2-1; tentatively, D is TRBD2 (6 bases). Deletions cut 7 bases from V and 7 bases from J, with 11 bases between. The CDR3 has 12 amino acids. Germline V gives CDR1 MNHNS, CDR2 SASEGT. In DNA form, the CDR3 reads TGTGCCAGCACGGGACTTTATAATGAGCAGTTCTTC. Translated: CASTGLYNEQFF.

The genes are TRBV5-8 and TRBJ1-1; 8 positions match TRBD1. Germline V gene lookup returns CDR1 SGHTS and CDR2 YDEGEE. V lost 4 bases, J lost 2 bases, and 7 bases stayed unmatched. The CDR3 sequence is 15 residues long. In nucleotides, the CDR3 is TGTGCCAGCAGCACCGGACAGGGAGATAACACTGAAGCTTTCTTT. Translating gives CASSTGQGDNTEAFF.

The CDR3 loop reads CASTAPKQGLYGYTF. CDR3 coding DNA: TGTGCCAGCACCGCCCCCAAACAGGGTCTCTATGGCTACACCTTC. The chain employs TRBV28 and TRBJ1-2; TRBD1 is a possible D gene (6 bases). From germline, CDR1 is MDHEN and CDR2 SYDVKM. The CDR3 consists of 15 residues. Trimming took 7 bases from V and 4 from J, leaving 19 bases between them.

This chain joins TRBV6-5 and TRBJ2-5; a possible D gene is TRBD2 (5 bases). The ends were cut back, 7 bases at V and 5 bases at J, with 8 bases in the middle. The germline CDR1 and CDR2 sequences are MNHEY and SVGAGI. This CDR3 region has 11 residues. As DNA, the CDR3 is TGTGCCAGCACCCGCGGGGAGACCCAGTACTTC. This sequence encodes CASTRGETQYF.

The chain carries TRBV28 and TRBJ1-1, with TRBD1 as a possible D gene (6 bases). The germline gives CDR1 MDHEN, CDR2 SYDVKM. V shed 6 bases and J shed 0 bases, with 14 bases lying between them. The CDR3 length is 15 residues. The CDR3 DNA reads as TGTGCCAGCAGGGTAACAGGGAACATGAACACTGAAGCTTTCTTT. Translation: CASRVTGNMNTEAFF.

The chain joins TRBV28 to TRBJ1-2; no clear D gene. V lost 6 bases, J lost 7 bases, and 27 bases lay in between. This CDR3 is 17 amino acids long. Germline CDR1 MDHEN, CDR2 SYDVKM. Here the CDR3 reads CASRWGPRKPDAGGYTF. CDR3 bases: TGTGCCAGCAGGTGGGGTCCGCGGAAGCCCGATGCGGGTGGCTACACCTTC.

This clone was picked up a small number of times. The chain has TRBV15 and TRBJ2-7, with TRBD1 as a possible D gene (5 bases). Germline V gene lookup returns CDR1 LNHNV and CDR2 YYDKDF (reference sequence). The CDR3 is 15 residues long. Trimming pared 0 bases from V and 1 base from J, leaving 10 bases between. CDR3 DNA sequence: TGTGCCACCAGCAGAGATGGCCGACAGTCCTACGAGCAGTACTTC. Its translation: CATSRDGRQSYEQYF. The full variable domain, with the rest looked up from reference TRBV15 and TRBJ2-7, is DAMVIQNPRYQVTQFGKPVTLSCSQTLNHNVMYWYQQKSSQAPKLLFHYYDKDFNNEADTPDNFQSRRPNTSFCFLDIRSPGLGDTAMYLCATSRDGRQSYEQYFGPGTRLTVT.

The V call is TRBV25-1, the J call TRBJ2-7, with 7 bases aligning to TRBD1. V was clipped by 3 bases and J by 4 bases; unmatched bases: 12. There are 16 residues in the CDR3. Germline-derived CDR1 and CDR2 are MGHDK and SYGVNS. The CDR3 here is CASSDIDRAKEYEQYF. As DNA, the CDR3 is TGTGCCAGCAGTGATATTGACAGGGCCAAGGAGTACGAGCAGTACTTC.

The V gene is TRBV19, the J gene TRBJ1-4; 10 bases are a match to TRBD1. Germline V gives CDR1 LNHDA, CDR2 SQIVND (reference sequence). The junction had 1 base not matched to a gene; V was cut back by 3 bases and J by 6 bases. The CDR3 runs to 14 residues. For the CDR3, the DNA is TGTGCCAGTAGTATGGGACAGGGGTATGAAAAACTGTTTTTT. It yields the protein CASSMGQGYEKLFF.

J is TRBJ1-3 and V is TRBV27; 7 bases line up with TRBD1. Losses at the gene ends were 1 base for V and 0 bases for J; bases not matched to a gene: 3. This CDR3 spans 16 amino acids. The germline V gene has CDR1 MNHEY and CDR2 SMNVEV (reference sequence). In nucleotides, the CDR3 is TGTGCCAGCAGTTTATTGGGACAGAGCTCTGGAAACACCATATATTTT. Translation gives CASSLLGQSSGNTIYF.

This clone was detected a few times. The genes are TRBV2 and TRBJ2-1; 8 positions match TRBD1. Germline V CDR1 and CDR2: SNHLY, FYNNEI. CDR3 size: 16 residues. V was pared by 6 bases and J by 6 bases, with 13 bases of the junction left unmatched. CDR3 coding DNA: TGTGCCAGCAGGACAGTCCGGGACAGGATTAGCAATGAGCAGTTCTTC. This encodes CASRTVRDRISNEQFF.